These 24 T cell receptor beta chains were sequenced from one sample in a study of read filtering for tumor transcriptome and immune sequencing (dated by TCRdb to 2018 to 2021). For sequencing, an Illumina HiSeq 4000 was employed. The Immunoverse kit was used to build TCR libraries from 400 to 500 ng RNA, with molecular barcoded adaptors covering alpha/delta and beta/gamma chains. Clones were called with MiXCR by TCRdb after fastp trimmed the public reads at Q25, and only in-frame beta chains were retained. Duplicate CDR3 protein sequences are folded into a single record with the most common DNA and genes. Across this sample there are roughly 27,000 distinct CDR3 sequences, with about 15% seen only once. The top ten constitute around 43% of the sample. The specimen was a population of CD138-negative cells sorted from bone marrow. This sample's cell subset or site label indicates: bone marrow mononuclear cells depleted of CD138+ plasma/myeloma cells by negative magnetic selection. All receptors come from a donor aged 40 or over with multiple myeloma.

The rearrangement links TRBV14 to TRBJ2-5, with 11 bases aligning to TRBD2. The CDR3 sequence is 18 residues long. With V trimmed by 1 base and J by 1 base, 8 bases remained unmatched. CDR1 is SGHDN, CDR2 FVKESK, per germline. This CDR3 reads CASSQGTLAGGGQETQYF. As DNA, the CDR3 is TGTGCCAGCAGCCAAGGTACTCTAGCGGGAGGAGGCCAAGAGACCCAGTACTTC. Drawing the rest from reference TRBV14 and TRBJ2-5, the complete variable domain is EAGVTQFPSHSVIEKGQTVTLRCDPISGHDNLYWYRRVMGKEIKFLLHFVKESKQDESGMPNNRFLAERTGGTYSTLKVQPAELEDSGVYFCASSQGTLAGGGQETQYFGPGTRLLVL.

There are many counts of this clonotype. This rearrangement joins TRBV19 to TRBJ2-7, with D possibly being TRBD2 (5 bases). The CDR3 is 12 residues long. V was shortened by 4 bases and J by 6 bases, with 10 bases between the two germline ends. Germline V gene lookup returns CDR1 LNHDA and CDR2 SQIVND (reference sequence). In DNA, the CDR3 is TGTGCCAGTAGTACTGGAGGACCCGAGCAGTACTTC. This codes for CASSTGGPEQYF.

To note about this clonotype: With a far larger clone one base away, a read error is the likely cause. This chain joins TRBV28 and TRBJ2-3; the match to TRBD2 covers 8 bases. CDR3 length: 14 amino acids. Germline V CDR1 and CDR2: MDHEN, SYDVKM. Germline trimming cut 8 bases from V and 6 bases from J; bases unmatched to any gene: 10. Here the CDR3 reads CASGLIGRADTQYF. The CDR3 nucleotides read TGTGCCAGCGGCTTAATCGGGAGGGCCGATACGCAGTATTTT.

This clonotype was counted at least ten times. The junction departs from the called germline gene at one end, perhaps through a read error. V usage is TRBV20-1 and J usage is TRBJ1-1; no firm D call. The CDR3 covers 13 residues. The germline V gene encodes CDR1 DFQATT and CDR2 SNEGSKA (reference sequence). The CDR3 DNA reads TGCAGAGCTAAAGACCCGCCGAACACTGAAGCTTTCTTT. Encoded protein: CRAKDPPNTEAFF.

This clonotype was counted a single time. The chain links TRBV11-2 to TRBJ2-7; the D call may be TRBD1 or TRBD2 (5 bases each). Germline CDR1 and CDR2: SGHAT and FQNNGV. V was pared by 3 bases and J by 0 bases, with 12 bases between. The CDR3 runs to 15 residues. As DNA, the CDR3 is TGTGCCAGCAGCTTCGGGGCAGTGGGCTCCTACGAGCAGTACTTC. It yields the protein CASSFGAVGSYEQYF.

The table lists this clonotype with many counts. CDR3 coding DNA: TGTGCCAGCAGCTTAGGGCCGGCGGGAGGAGAGACCCAGTACTTC. Amino acid sequence: CASSLGPAGGETQYF. The rearrangement uses TRBV7-2 and TRBJ2-5; 8 bases are a match to TRBD2. The germline CDR1 and CDR2 sequences are SGHTA and FQGNSA. The CDR3 is 15 residues long. V gave up 1 base and J gave up 4 bases; unmatched junction bases: 5.

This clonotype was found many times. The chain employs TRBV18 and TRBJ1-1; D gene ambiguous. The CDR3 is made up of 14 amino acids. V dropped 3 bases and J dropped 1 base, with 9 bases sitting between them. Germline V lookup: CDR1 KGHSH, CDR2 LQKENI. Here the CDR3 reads CASSPPATNTEAFF. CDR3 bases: TGTGCCAGCTCACCTCCCGCAACGAACACTGAAGCTTTCTTT.

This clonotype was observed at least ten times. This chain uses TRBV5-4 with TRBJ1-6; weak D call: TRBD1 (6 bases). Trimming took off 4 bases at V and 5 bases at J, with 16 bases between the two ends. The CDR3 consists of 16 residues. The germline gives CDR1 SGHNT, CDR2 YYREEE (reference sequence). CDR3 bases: TGTGCCAGCAGCCTAGGTGACAGGATCAATAATTCACCCCTCCACTTT. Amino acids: CASSLGDRINNSPLHF.

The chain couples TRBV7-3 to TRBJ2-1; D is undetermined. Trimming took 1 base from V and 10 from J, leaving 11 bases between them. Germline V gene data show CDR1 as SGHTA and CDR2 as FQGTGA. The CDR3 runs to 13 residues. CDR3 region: CASSLSSIHEQFF. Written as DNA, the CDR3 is TGTGCCAGCAGCTTAAGTAGCATCCACGAGCAGTTCTTC.

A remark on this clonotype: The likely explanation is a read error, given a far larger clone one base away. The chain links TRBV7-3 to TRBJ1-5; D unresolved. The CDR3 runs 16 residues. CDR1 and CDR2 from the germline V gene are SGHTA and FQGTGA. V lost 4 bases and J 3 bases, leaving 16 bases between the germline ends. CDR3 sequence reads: CASSSKAWQDNQPQHF. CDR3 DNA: TGTGCCAGCAGCTCAAAGGCCTGGCAGGACAATCAGCCCCAGCATTTT.

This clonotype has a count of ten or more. The CDR3: CASSHRGAGTDTQYF. DNA for the CDR3: TGTGCCAGCAGTCACAGGGGAGCTGGCACAGATACGCAGTATTTT. The V and J genes are TRBV27 and TRBJ2-3, with TRBD1 matching over 7 bases. The V segment lost 5 bases and the J segment 1 base; nucleotides outside the gene matches: 6. Germline loops: CDR1 MNHEY, CDR2 SMNVEV (reference sequence). The CDR3 is made up of 15 amino acids.

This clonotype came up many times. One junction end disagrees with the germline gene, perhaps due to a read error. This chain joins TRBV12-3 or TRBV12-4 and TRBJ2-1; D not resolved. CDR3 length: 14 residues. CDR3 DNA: TGTGCCAGTAGTTTCCCCCCGCTAGGCAATGAGCAGTTCTTC. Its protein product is CASSFPPLGNEQFF.

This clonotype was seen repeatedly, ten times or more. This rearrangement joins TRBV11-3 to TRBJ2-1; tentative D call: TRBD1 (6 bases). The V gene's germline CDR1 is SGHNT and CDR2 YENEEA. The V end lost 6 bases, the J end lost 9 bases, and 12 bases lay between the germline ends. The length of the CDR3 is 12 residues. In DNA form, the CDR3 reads TGTGCCAGCAGTATAGGGGGTCGTGAGCAGTTCTTC. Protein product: CASSIGGREQFF.

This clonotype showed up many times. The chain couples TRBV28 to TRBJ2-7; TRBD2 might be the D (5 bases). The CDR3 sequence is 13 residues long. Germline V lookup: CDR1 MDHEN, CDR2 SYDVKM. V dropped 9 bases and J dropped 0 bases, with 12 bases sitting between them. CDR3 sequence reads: CASTTGSSYEQYF. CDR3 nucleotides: TGTGCCAGTACGACGGGAAGCTCCTACGAGCAGTACTTC.

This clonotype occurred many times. Here the CDR3 DNA reads TGTGCCAGTAGTTTAAGACTAGCACTGGCTCACCATGAGCAGTTCTTC. Residues: CASSLRLALAHHEQFF. The chain joins TRBV19 to TRBJ2-1; 7 bases are a match to TRBD2. Germline-derived CDR1 and CDR2 are LNHDA and SQIVND (reference sequence). V was clipped by 5 bases and J by 8 bases; unmatched bases: 15. CDR3 length equals 16 residues. Together with reference TRBV19 and TRBJ2-1, the CDR3 gives the full variable domain: DGGITQSPKYLFRKEGQNVTLSCEQNLNHDAMYWYRQDPGQGLRLIYYSQIVNDFQKGDIAEGYSVSREKKESFPLTVTSAQKNPTAFYLCASSLRLALAHHEQFFGPGTRLTVL.

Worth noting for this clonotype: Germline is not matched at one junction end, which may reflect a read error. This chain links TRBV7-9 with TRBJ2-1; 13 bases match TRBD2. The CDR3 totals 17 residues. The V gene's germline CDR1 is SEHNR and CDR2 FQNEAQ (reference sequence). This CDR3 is CASSGGGLAGYHNGQFF. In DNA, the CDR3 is TGTGCCAGCAGCGGAGGGGGACTAGCGGGATACCACAATGGGCAGTTCTTC.

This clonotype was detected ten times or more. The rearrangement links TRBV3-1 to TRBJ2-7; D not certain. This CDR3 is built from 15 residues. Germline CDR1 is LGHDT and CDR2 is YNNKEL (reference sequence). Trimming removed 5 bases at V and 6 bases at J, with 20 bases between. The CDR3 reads CASSSWTASPTEQYF. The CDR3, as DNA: TGTGCCAGCAGCAGCTGGACCGCTAGTCCCACCGAGCAGTACTTC.

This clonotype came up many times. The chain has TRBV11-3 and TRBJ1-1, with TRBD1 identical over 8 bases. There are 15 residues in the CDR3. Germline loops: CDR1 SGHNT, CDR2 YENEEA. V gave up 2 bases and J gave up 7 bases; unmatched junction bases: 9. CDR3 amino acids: CASSLQGAGIGEAFF. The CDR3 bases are TGTGCCAGCAGCTTACAGGGGGCGGGGATTGGTGAAGCTTTCTTT. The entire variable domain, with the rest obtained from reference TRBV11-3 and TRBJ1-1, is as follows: EAGVVQSPRYKIIEKKQPVAFWCNPISGHNTLYWYLQNLGQGPELLIRYENEEAVDDSQLPKDRFSAERLKGVDSTLKIQPAELGDSAVYLCASSLQGAGIGEAFFGQGTRLTVV.

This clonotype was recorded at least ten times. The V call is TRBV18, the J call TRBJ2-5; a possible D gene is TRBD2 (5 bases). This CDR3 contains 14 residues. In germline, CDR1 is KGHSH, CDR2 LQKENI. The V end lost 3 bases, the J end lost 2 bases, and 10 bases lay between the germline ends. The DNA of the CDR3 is TGTGCCAGCTCACCGAGCGGCAGACAAGAGACCCAGTACTTC. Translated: CASSPSGRQETQYF.

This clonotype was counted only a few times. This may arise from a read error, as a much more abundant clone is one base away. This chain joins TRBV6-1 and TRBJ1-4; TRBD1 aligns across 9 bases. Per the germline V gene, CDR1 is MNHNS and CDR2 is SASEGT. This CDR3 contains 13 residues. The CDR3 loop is CASTRDREGKLVF. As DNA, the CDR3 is TGTGCCAGCACCCGGGACAGGGAAGGAAAACTGGTTTTT.

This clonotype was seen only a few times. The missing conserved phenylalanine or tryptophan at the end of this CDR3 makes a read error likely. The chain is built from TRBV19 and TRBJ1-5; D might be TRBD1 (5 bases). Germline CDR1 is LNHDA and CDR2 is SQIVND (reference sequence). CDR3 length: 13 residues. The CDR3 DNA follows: TGTGCCGGTAGTAGACCTCAGGGACAGCCCCAGCATTCT. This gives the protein CAGSRPQGQPQHS.

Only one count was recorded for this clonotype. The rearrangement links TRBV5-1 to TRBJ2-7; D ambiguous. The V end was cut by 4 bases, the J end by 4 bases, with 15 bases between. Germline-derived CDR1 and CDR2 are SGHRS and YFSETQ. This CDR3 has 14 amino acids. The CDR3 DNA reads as TGCGCCAGCAGCGGGATCGCAAGTGGGTACGAGCAGTACTTC. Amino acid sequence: CASSGIASGYEQYF.

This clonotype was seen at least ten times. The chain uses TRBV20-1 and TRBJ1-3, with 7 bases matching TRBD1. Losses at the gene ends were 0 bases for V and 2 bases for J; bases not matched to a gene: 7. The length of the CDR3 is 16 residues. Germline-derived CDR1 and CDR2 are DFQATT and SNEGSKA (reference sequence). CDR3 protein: CSARDSGRGPGNTIYF. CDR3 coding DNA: TGCAGTGCTAGAGATTCGGGGAGGGGGCCTGGAAACACCATATATTTT.

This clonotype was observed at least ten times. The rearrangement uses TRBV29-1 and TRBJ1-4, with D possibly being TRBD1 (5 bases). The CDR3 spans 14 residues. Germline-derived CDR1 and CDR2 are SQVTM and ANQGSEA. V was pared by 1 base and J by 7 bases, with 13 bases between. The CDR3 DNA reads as TGCAGCGTTGAAGTGGGGGGGGTTGGTGAAAAACTGTTTTTT. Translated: CSVEVGGVGEKLFF.